A single sample is the source of the 11 T cell receptor beta chains below, sequenced in a study of cytomegalovirus exposure and HLA in healthy donors. The PCR employed 60 Vbeta primers together with 13 Jbeta primers. Repertoires were generated with immunoSEQ multiplex PCR, while TCRdb's copy carries only in-frame clones and drops some. The sample records about 140,000 clones, approximately 73% being singletons. Sequenced: PBMCs. The receptor source for this set is a woman in her thirties or forties in good health and CMV-seronegative.

This sequence joins TRBV27 and TRBJ1-2; 12 positions match TRBD1. The CDR3 sequence is 18 residues long. V shed 5 bases and J 4 bases; nucleotides not matched to a gene: 14. Per the germline V gene, CDR1 is MNHEY and CDR2 is SMNVEV (reference sequence). The CDR3 is CASSRTPGQGAYGYGYTF. In DNA form, the CDR3 reads TGTGCCAGCAGTAGAACACCGGGACAGGGGGCTTACGGCTATGGCTACACCTTC.

This clone was seen a few times. This rearrangement joins TRBV6-5 to TRBJ2-4; 7 nucleotides align to TRBD1. The CDR3 contains 15 residues. J was trimmed by 0 bases and V by 5 bases; bases with no gene match: 4. CDR1 and CDR2 from the germline V gene are MNHEY and SVGAGI. The CDR3 loop reads CASSRQGLAKNIQYF. CDR3 DNA: TGTGCCAGCAGTCGACAGGGTTTAGCCAAAAACATTCAGTACTTC.

This chain connects TRBV7-2 to TRBJ2-7; D tentatively reads TRBD1 or TRBD2 (5 bases each). This CDR3 comprises 15 residues. With 1 base removed from V and 6 bases from J, the gap between germline ends came to 16 bases. Germline CDR1 reads SGHTA; CDR2 reads FQGNSA. The CDR3 DNA is TGTGCCAGCAGCTTAGGTCTTTGGGGCACTAGCGAGCAGTACGTC. The encoded protein is CASSLGLWGTSEQYV.

This chain connects TRBV28 to TRBJ1-1; a possible D gene is TRBD1 (6 bases). CDR3 size: 13 residues. Germline lookup yields CDR1 MDHEN and CDR2 SYDVKM. The ends were cut back, 6 bases at V and 7 bases at J, with 15 bases in the middle. The CDR3 coding sequence is TGTGCCAGCAGACCCGGACAGTGGCTTGAAGCTTTCTTT. As protein: CASRPGQWLEAFF.

The chain couples TRBV5-6 to TRBJ1-1, with a tentative D call TRBD1 (5 bases). V lost 3 bases, J lost 4 bases, and 10 bases lay in between. The CDR3 is 13 amino acids. Germline V gene sequence: CDR1 SGHDT, CDR2 YYEEEE. This chain's CDR3 is CASSWGASTEAFF. The CDR3 DNA reads TGTGCCAGCAGCTGGGGCGCCTCCACTGAAGCTTTCTTT.

The chain combines TRBV4-2 with TRBJ1-1; TRBD1 is a possible D gene (6 bases). The CDR3 consists of 16 residues. With 2 bases removed from V and 6 bases from J, the gap between germline ends came to 19 bases. The V gene's germline CDR1 is LGHNA and CDR2 YNFKEQ. The CDR3 region has the DNA TGTGCCAGCAGCCAACCGACCGGGGGGCGATTTTCTGAAGCTTTCTTT. It translates to CASSQPTGGRFSEAFF.

The J gene is TRBJ1-4, the V gene TRBV2; D possibly corresponds to TRBD1 (6 bases). The CDR3 runs to 12 residues. The germline V and J ends were trimmed by 6 bases and 10 bases, with 12 bases remaining between them. CDR1 SNHLY and CDR2 FYNNEI come from the germline V gene. The CDR3 sequence is CASSPTGRKLFF. The CDR3 nucleotides read TGTGCCAGCAGCCCAACAGGGCGAAAACTGTTTTTT.

In this sample, this clone turned up once. This chain connects TRBV7-8 to TRBJ1-2; D perhaps matches TRBD1 (5 bases). The ends were cut back, 3 bases at V and 7 bases at J, with 9 bases in the middle. From germline, CDR1 is SGHVS and CDR2 FQNEAQ. The CDR3 runs to 12 residues. CDR3 bases: TGTGCCAGCAGCTTTAGGGGTGGTGGCTACACCTTC. Its translation: CASSFRGGGYTF.

This chain joins TRBV7-9 and TRBJ2-7; 9 nucleotides agree with TRBD1. Germline CDR1 SEHNR, CDR2 FQNEAQ (reference sequence). Trimming took 5 bases from V and 6 from J; bases not matched to a gene: 2. This CDR3 is built from 12 residues. CDR3 nucleotide sequence: TGTGCCAGCAGCCTGACAGGGGGCGAGCAGTACTTC. It specifies CASSLTGGEQYF.

The genes are TRBV27 and TRBJ1-1; possibly TRBD1 for D (5 bases). Germline V gene lookup returns CDR1 MNHEY and CDR2 SMNVEV (reference sequence). The CDR3 is made up of 14 amino acids. Deletions cut 3 bases from V and 3 bases from J, with 11 bases between. CDR3 nucleotides: TGTGCCAGCAGTTTTCGCGACAGACACACTGAAGCTTTCTTT. Translating it yields CASSFRDRHTEAFF.

The J gene is TRBJ1-6, the V gene TRBV5-5, with 7 bases identical to TRBD1. Per germline, CDR1 SGHKS and CDR2 YYEKEE (reference sequence). The CDR3 sequence is 15 residues long. The J segment lost 4 bases and the V segment lost 8 bases, leaving 9 bases of the junction unmatched. This CDR3 is CASTLEGQYNSPLHF. The CDR3 bases are TGTGCCAGTACTCTCGAGGGACAGTATAATTCACCCCTCCACTTT. The variable domain in full, with the rest retrieved from reference TRBV5-5 and TRBJ1-6, is DAGVTQSPTHLIKTRGQQVTLRCSPISGHKSVSWYQQVLGQGPQFIFQYYEKEERGRGNFPDRFSARQFPNYSSELNVNALLLGDSALYLCASTLEGQYNSPLHFGNGTRLTVT.